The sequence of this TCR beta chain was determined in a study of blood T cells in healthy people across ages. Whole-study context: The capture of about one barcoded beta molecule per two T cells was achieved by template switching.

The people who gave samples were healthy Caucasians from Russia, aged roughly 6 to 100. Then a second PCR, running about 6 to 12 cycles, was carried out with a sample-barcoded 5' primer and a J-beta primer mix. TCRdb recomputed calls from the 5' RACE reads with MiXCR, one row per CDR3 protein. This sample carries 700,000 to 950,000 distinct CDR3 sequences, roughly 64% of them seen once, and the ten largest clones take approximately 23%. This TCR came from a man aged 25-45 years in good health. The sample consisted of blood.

CDR3 sequence: CASSLVREGEMKQYF. The CDR3 DNA reads TGTGCCAGCAGCTTAGTACGGGAGGGAGAAATGAAGCAGTACTTC. This chain links TRBV7-9 with TRBJ2-7, with TRBD2 matching 8 bases. With V trimmed by 1 base and J by 8 bases, 10 bases remained unmatched. This CDR3 is 15 amino acids long. Germline V CDR1 and CDR2: SEHNR, FQNEAQ (reference sequence).